These 10 T cell receptor beta chains share one sample of origin, sequenced in a study of Ad26.COV2.S vaccination and SARS-CoV-2 variants (dated by TCRdb to about 2021). Interpreted using the paper, the treatment or condition label stands for: some 20 received Ad26.COV2.S at low or high dose, single or two shots; 5 received placebo; per-sample allocation not given. Repertoires of vaccine and placebo recipients were sequenced from samples collected on day 63 after the first injection. Library prep was done by the immunoSEQ multiplex PCR assay. TCRdb limited this immuneACCESS table to in-frame rearrangements with V and J called. A share of clones is missing; checked studies link under half to unresolved V genes, and the rest is unexplained. This sample lists 380,000 or so clones; 83% were detected once. Jointly, the top ten make up about 7.4% of the sample. Sequenced here: peripheral blood, sampled in a trial of Ad26.COV2.S vaccine versus placebo. These TCRs come from a person between 18 and 65 years old who received the Ad26.COV2.S COVID-19 vaccine or a placebo.

This clone was seen a few times. The chain combines TRBV19 with TRBJ2-7; TRBD1 aligns across 9 bases. The CDR3 loop spans 12 amino acids. V lost 8 bases, J lost 5 bases, and 4 bases stayed unmatched. Germline V gene data show CDR1 as LNHDA and CDR2 as SQIVND (reference sequence). The CDR3 DNA reads TGTGCCAGTCGGGGACAGGGTCACGAGCAGTACTTC. Translating gives CASRGQGHEQYF.

This clone was seen only once. The CDR3 sequence: CASSQGLTSTDTQYF. The CDR3 nucleotides are TGTGCCAGCAGCCAGGGACTGACTAGCACAGATACGCAGTATTTT. This chain links TRBV14 with TRBJ2-3, with TRBD2 as a possible D gene (6 bases). V was shortened by 3 bases and J by 0 bases, with 10 bases between the two germline ends. This CDR3 is 15 amino acids long. CDR1 is SGHDN, CDR2 FVKESK, per germline.

The chain has TRBV7-2 and TRBJ2-2, with 10 bases lining up with TRBD2. The CDR3 covers 16 residues. The J segment lost 4 bases and the V segment lost 8 bases, leaving 10 bases of the junction unmatched. CDR1 SGHTA and CDR2 FQGNSA come from the germline V gene. This CDR3 is CASLYLAGARTGELFF. Here the CDR3 DNA reads TGTGCCAGCCTCTACCTAGCGGGGGCCCGCACCGGGGAGCTGTTTTTT.

The chain joins TRBV25-1 to TRBJ2-7; 7 positions match TRBD1. CDR3 length: 14 residues. V lost 3 bases and J lost 3; bases outside the gene matches: 5. Germline CDR1 reads MGHDK; CDR2 reads SYGVNS. CDR3 coding DNA: TGTGCCAGCAGTGAGGGACAGCCACTCTACGAGCAGTACTTC. Residues: CASSEGQPLYEQYF.

V gene TRBV27 combines with J gene TRBJ1-2; D unresolved. V was cut by 6 bases and J by 4 bases, with 9 bases left in between. CDR3 size: 12 residues. CDR1 MNHEY and CDR2 SMNVEV come from the germline V gene (reference sequence). DNA for the CDR3: TGTGCCAGCAGAGGACGGACCTATGGCTACACCTTC. Its translation is CASRGRTYGYTF.

This sequence joins TRBV10-2 and TRBJ2-7; D ambiguous. CDR1 is WSHSY, CDR2 SAAADI, per germline. The germline V and J ends were trimmed by 6 bases and 2 bases, with 11 bases remaining between them. This CDR3 spans 13 amino acids. The CDR3 DNA is TGCGCCAGCAGGGACCCGACCACCTACGAGCAGTACTTC. Translation gives CASRDPTTYEQYF.

V usage is TRBV7-2 and J usage is TRBJ2-2; a possible D gene is TRBD2 (6 bases). V was cut by 5 bases and J by 7 bases, with 23 bases left in between. The CDR3 is made up of 17 amino acids. CDR1 and CDR2 (germline): SGHTA, FQGNSA. CDR3 protein: CASSPPGVWGENGELFF. CDR3 nucleotides: TGTGCCAGCAGCCCTCCCGGGGTGTGGGGGGAAAACGGGGAGCTGTTTTTT.

The chain is built from TRBV5-1 and TRBJ2-2; D gene unclear. The CDR3 is made up of 17 amino acids. Trimming pared 4 bases from V and 1 base from J, leaving 17 bases between. Germline CDR1 reads SGHRS; CDR2 reads YFSETQ. CDR3: CASSPARLIKNTGELFF. The CDR3, as DNA: TGCGCCAGCAGCCCAGCACGACTGATAAAGAACACCGGGGAGCTGTTTTTT.

This clone was recorded once. In the same sample, other DNA sequences code for this CDR3. This chain links TRBV5-6 with TRBJ2-6; the D is unclear. V lost 2 bases and J 4 bases, leaving 4 bases between the germline ends. This CDR3 has 13 residues. Looked up from germline, CDR1 is SGHDT and CDR2 is YYEEEE. CDR3 in amino acids: CASSLTGANVLTF. DNA for the CDR3: TGTGCCAGCAGCTTAACCGGGGCCAACGTCCTGACTTTC. Complete variable domain (other parts from reference TRBV5-6 and TRBJ2-6): DAGVTQSPTHLIKTRGQQVTLRCSPKSGHDTVSWYQQALGQGPQFIFQYYEEEERQRGNFPDRFSGHQFPNYSSELNVNALLLGDSALYLCASSLTGANVLTFGAGSRLTVL.

The J gene is TRBJ1-4, the V gene TRBV6-2 or TRBV6-3; the match to TRBD1 covers 7 bases. From germline, CDR1 is MNHEY and CDR2 SVGEGT. With 2 bases clipped from V and 6 bases from J, the junction kept 6 bases outside the gene matches. This CDR3 comprises 15 residues. In nucleotides, the CDR3 is TGTGCCAGCAGTTACCGGGACAGCTTCTATGAAAAACTGTTTTTT. It translates to CASSYRDSFYEKLFF.